A single sample is the source of the 6 T cell receptor beta chains below, sequenced in a study of PD-1 blockade in classical Hodgkin lymphoma. The data were produced by immunoSEQ multiplex PCR, yet TCRdb's version contains in-frame clones alone and is incomplete. Here the sample spans around 19,000 clones, nearly 80% being singletons. The time point denotes: cycle 4 day 1 (C4D1), after five to seven weeks of nivolumab. Each patient experienced a relapse that followed autologous stem cell transplantation, and brentuximab vedotin exposure varied. The sequencing here drew on peripheral blood mononuclear cells (PBMCs), taken before the fourth cycle of nivolumab. The source of these receptors is a human donor with classical Hodgkin lymphoma.

V usage is TRBV7-3 and J usage is TRBJ2-3; D could derive from TRBD1 or TRBD2 (6 bases each). The germline V gene encodes CDR1 SGHTA and CDR2 FQGTGA. Trimming stripped 2 bases from V and 1 base from J, with 10 bases between. The CDR3 extends over 15 amino acids. CDR3 in DNA: TGTGCCAGCAGCTTAGCGGGACATCGCACAGATACGCAGTATTTT. This translates into CASSLAGHRTDTQYF.

The chain joins TRBV29-1 to TRBJ2-1, with TRBD2 matching over 9 bases. The J segment lost 0 bases and the V segment lost 4 bases, leaving 10 bases of the junction unmatched. The germline V gene encodes CDR1 SQVTM and CDR2 ANQGSEA. CDR3 size: 17 residues. CDR3 loop: CSVAWAGSGSSYNEQFF. DNA of the CDR3: TGCAGCGTTGCGTGGGCGGGTAGCGGGAGCTCCTACAATGAGCAGTTCTTC.

CDR3 residues: CASSLYINTEAFF. The CDR3, as DNA: TGTGCCAGCAGCCTGTACATAAACACTGAAGCTTTCTTT. This chain joins TRBV11-3 and TRBJ1-1; D uncertain. Trimming took 5 bases from V and 2 from J, leaving 9 bases between them. Per germline, CDR1 SGHNT and CDR2 YENEEA. CDR3 length equals 13 residues.

The J gene is TRBJ1-2, the V gene TRBV25-1; unclear D gene. V was clipped by 2 bases and J by 4 bases, with 14 bases between them. The CDR3 covers 15 residues. Germline lookup yields CDR1 MGHDK and CDR2 SYGVNS. The CDR3 sequence: CASSESPDTLYGYTF. In DNA, the CDR3 is TGTGCCAGCAGTGAAAGCCCTGACACCCTCTATGGCTACACCTTC.

The rearrangement links TRBV7-6 to TRBJ2-2; D possibly corresponds to TRBD2 (6 bases). Germline V gene sequence: CDR1 SGHVS, CDR2 FNYEAQ. The CDR3 consists of 15 residues. V was pared by 4 bases and J by 4 bases, with 13 bases between. This chain's CDR3 is CASSWKGGSTGELFF. The CDR3 DNA reads as TGTGCCAGCAGCTGGAAGGGAGGATCCACCGGGGAGCTGTTTTTT.

The chain carries TRBV7-9 and TRBJ2-7; 11 nucleotides align to TRBD2. Trimming at V came to 3 bases and at J to 2 bases, leaving 0 bases not matched to a gene. This CDR3 spans 14 amino acids. CDR1 is SEHNR and CDR2 is FQNEAQ in the germline V gene (reference sequence). CDR3 sequence reads: CASSFSGRAYEQYF. The CDR3, as DNA: TGTGCCAGCAGCTTTAGCGGGAGGGCCTACGAGCAGTACTTC. Filled out from reference TRBV7-9 and TRBJ2-7, the complete variable domain reads DTGVSQNPRHKITKRGQNVTFRCDPISEHNRLYWYRQTLGQGPEFLTYFQNEAQLEKSRLLSDRFSAERPKGSFSTLEIQRTEQGDSAMYLCASSFSGRAYEQYFGPGTRLTVT.